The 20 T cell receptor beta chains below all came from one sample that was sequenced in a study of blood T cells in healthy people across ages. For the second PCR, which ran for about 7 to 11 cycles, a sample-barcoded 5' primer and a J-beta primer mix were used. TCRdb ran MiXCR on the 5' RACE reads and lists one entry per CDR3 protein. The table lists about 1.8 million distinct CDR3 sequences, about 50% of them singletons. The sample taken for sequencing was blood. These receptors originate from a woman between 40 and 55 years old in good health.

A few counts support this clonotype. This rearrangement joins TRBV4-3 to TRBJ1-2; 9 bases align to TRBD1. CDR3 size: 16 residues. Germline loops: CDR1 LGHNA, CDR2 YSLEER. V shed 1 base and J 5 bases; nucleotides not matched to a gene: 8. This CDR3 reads CASSQVGTGRIYGYTF. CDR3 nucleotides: TGCGCCAGCAGCCAAGTCGGGACAGGGAGGATTTATGGCTACACCTTC.

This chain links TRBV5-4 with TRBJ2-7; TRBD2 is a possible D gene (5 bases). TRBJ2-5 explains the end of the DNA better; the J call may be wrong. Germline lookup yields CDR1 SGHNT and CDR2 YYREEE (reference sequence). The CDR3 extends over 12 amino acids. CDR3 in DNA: TGTGCTCGCAGGAGAGGAAGCGGGACCCAGTACTTC. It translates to CARRRGSGTQYF.

The CDR3 sequence: CASSSLMRQHVQYF. CDR3 nucleotides: TGTGCCAGCAGCTCGTTAATGAGGCAACATGTGCAGTACTTC. This chain joins TRBV7-2 and TRBJ2-5; unclear D gene. V was trimmed by 4 bases and J by 11 bases, leaving 20 bases between them. CDR1 is SGHTA, CDR2 FQGNSA, per germline. CDR3 length equals 14 residues.

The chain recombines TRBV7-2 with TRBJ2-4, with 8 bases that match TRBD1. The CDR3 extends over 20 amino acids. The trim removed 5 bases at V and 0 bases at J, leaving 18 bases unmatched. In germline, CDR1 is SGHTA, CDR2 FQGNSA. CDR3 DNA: TGTGCCAGCAGCCTACGCCAGGGGGCAAATTATGAACTAGCCAAAAACATTCAGTACTTC. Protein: CASSLRQGANYELAKNIQYF.

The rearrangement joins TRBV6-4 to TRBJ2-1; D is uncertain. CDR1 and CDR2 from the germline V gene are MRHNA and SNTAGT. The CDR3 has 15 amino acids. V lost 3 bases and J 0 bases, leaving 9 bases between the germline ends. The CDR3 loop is CASSERKSSYNEQFF. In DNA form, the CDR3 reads TGTGCCAGCAGTGAACGTAAGAGCTCCTACAATGAGCAGTTCTTC.

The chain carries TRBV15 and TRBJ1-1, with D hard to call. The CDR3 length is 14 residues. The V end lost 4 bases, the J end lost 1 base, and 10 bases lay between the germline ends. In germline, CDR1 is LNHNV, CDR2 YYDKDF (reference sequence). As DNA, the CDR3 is TGTGCCACCAGCACCCAACGTCAGAACACTGAAGCTTTCTTT. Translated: CATSTQRQNTEAFF. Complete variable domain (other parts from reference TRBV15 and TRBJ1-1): DAMVIQNPRYQVTQFGKPVTLSCSQTLNHNVMYWYQQKSSQAPKLLFHYYDKDFNNEADTPDNFQSRRPNTSFCFLDIRSPGLGDTAMYLCATSTQRQNTEAFFGQGTRLTVV.

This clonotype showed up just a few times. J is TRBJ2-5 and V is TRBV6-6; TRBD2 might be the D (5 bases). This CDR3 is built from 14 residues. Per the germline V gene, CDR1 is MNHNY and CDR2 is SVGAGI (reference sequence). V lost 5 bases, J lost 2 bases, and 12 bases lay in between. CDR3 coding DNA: TGTGCCAGCAGTACGGGATGGCAGCAAGAGACCCAGTACTTC. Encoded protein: CASSTGWQQETQYF.

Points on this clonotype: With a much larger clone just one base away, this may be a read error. CDR3 sequence reads: CASSKLMSGATLQGYTF. CDR3 nucleotide sequence: TGTGCCAGCAGCAAACTGATGTCAGGGGCCACTCTTCAGGGCTACACCTTC. The chain uses TRBV7-2 and TRBJ1-2, with a possible D match to TRBD1 (6 bases). V dropped 5 bases and J dropped 8 bases, with 27 bases sitting between them. The CDR3 length is 17 residues. CDR1 and CDR2 from the germline V gene are SGHTA and FQGNSA.

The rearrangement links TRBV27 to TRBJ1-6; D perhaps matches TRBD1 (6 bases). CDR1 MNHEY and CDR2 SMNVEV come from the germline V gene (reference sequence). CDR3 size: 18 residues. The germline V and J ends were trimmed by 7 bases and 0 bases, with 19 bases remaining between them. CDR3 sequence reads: CASTRRGPMSSYNSPLHF. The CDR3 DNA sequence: TGTGCCAGCACTCGCAGGGGCCCCATGAGCTCCTATAATTCACCCCTCCACTTT.

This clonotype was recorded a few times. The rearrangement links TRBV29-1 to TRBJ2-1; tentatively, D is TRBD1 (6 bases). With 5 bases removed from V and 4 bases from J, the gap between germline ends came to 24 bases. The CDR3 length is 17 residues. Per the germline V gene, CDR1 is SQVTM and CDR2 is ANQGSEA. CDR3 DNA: TGCAGCGTTCGGACAGCAGGGTCACCGCAGAAATACAATGAGCAGTTCTTC. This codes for CSVRTAGSPQKYNEQFF.

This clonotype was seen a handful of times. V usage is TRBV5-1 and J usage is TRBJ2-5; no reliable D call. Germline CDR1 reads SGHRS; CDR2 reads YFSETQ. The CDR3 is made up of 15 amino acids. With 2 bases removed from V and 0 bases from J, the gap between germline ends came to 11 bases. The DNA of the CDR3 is TGCGCCAGCAGCTTTTTCGCGAGGAACCAAGAGACCCAGTACTTC. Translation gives CASSFFARNQETQYF.

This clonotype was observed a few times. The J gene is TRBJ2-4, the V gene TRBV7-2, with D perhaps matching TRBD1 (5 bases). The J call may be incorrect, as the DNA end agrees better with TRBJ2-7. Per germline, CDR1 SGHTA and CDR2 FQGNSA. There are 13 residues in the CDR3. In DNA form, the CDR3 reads TGTGCCAGCAGCTTATTAGGGGTAGACGAGCAGTACTTC. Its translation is CASSLLGVDEQYF.

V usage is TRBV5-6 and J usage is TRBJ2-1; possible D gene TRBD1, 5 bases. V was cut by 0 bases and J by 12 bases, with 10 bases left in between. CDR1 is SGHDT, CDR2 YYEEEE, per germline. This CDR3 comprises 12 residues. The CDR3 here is CASSLDPGSQFF. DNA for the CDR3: TGTGCCAGCAGCTTGGATCCAGGGTCGCAGTTCTTC.

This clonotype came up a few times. CDR3 coding DNA: TGCAGTGCTCAGCCGGGACCCTCCTACGAGCAGTACTTC. It encodes CSAQPGPSYEQYF. This chain links TRBV20-1 with TRBJ2-7; D is possibly TRBD1 or TRBD2 (5 bases each). Per germline, CDR1 DFQATT and CDR2 SNEGSKA (reference sequence). Trimming removed 5 bases from V and 0 bases from J, with 11 bases in between. The CDR3 is 13 amino acids.

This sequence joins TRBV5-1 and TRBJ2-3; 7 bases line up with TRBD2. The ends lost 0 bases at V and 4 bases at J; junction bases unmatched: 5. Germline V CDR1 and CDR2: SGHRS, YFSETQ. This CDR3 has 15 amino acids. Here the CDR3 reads CASSLDGTTADTQYF. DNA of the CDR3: TGCGCCAGCAGCTTGGACGGGACTACTGCAGATACGCAGTATTTT.

The CDR3, as DNA: TGCGCCAGCAGCGGCGGACAGCACTCTAACTATGGCTACACCTTC. It translates to CASSGGQHSNYGYTF. The chain combines TRBV5-1 with TRBJ1-2; weak D call: TRBD1 (6 bases). Trimming took 4 bases from V and 0 from J, leaving 13 bases between them. The germline V gene has CDR1 SGHRS and CDR2 YFSETQ. This CDR3 has 15 amino acids.

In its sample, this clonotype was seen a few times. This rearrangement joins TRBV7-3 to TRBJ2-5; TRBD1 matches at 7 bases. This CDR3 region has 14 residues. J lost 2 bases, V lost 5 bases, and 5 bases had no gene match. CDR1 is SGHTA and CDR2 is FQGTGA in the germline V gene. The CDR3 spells CASSRQGRQETQYF. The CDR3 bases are TGTGCCAGCAGCAGACAGGGACGACAAGAGACCCAGTACTTC.

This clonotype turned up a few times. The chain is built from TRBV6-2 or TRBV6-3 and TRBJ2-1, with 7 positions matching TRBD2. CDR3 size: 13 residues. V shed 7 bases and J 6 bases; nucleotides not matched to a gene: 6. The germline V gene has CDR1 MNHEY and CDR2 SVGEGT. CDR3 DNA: TGTGCCAGCAACCGATGGGGGGGCAATGAGCAGTTCTTC. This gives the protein CASNRWGGNEQFF.

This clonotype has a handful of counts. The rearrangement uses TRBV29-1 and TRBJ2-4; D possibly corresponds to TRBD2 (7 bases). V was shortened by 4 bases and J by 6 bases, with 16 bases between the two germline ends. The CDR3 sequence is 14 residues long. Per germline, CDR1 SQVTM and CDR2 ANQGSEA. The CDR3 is CSVVGGADRNIQYF. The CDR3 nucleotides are TGCAGCGTTGTAGGGGGGGCTGATAGAAACATTCAGTACTTC. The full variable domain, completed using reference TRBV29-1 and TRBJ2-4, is SAVISQKPSRDICQRGTSLTIQCQVDSQVTMMFWYRQQPGQSLTLIATANQGSEATYESGFVIDKFPISRPNLTFSTLTVSNMSPEDSSIYLCSVVGGADRNIQYFGAGTRLSVL.

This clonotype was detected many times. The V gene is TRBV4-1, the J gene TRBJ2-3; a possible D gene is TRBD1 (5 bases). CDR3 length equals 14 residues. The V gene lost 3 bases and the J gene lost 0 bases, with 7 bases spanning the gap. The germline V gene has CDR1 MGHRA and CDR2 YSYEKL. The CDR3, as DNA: TGCGCCAGCAGCCACCCAGGGAGCACAGATACGCAGTATTTT. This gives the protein CASSHPGSTDTQYF.